What follows describes a single T cell receptor beta chain. Assay: immunoSEQ multiplex PCR; the TCRdb copy retains only in-frame clones and omits some. The sample consists of 95,000 to 110,000 clones, about 93% of them appearing once. The data were taken from a study of blood T cell repertoires in COVID-19. The length of the CDR3 is 13 residues. The germline V gene encodes CDR1 SGHAT and CDR2 FQNNGV. Trimming removed 1 base from V and 5 bases from J, with 8 bases in between. V gene TRBV11-2 combines with J gene TRBJ1-2; D is unclear. Sequencing input: peripheral blood. The sequence was collected from a woman aged 25 to 39 with acute or convalescent COVID-19. CDR3 nucleotide sequence: TGTGCCAGCAGCTTAGGCGCGACTTATGGCTACACCTTC. Residues: CASSLGATYGYTF.